One T cell receptor beta chain is described in this entry. Its antigen remains unidentified. Base qualities were left out, and no much larger clone turns up one base away. Libraries were made using PCR. TCRdb lists the instrument as Illumina HiSeq 4000. Bulk TCR libraries were made following a previously described method, with the TCR primers given in Table S5. The Qiagen AllPrep DNA/RNA kit was used to purify total RNA. Reads from multiple sequencing runs of the same library were pooled before analysis. Under the source paper's analysis protocol: Only reads with exact TCR constant sequence were kept, trimmed to 150 nt, and grouped by their 12-nt molecular barcodes. Reads within each barcode group were sub-clustered using a 15% Levenshtein threshold, and quality-weighted consensus sequences were constructed for each RNA molecule. Non-functional sequences were removed, as were lower-count sequences one edit away from another. Based on fitting two negative binomial distributions, any barcode sub-cluster with under 20% of the maximum read count was discarded. TCRdb reworked the public reads: Q25 trimming with fastp, MiXCR clone assembly, productive beta chains retained. Every entry covers one CDR3 protein and lists the most common genes and DNA from its rows. TCRdb, rather than the study authors, made the V and J calls. The sample table shows fewer than 350,000 distinct CDR3 sequences, and about a fifth are seen once. Clones ranked in the top ten supply 0.75% to 0.85% of the sample.

Libraries of naive CD8 T cells were built from 20,000 to 1,000,000 sorted cells, with 10%, 30% or 50% of the purified RNA used. On a BD FACSAria II, naive CD8 T cells were FACS-sorted as CD8+CD4-CCR7+CD45RA+ and collected into RLT Plus buffer. Around 10 TCR copies' worth of Jurkat RNA were spiked into roughly 19,000-1,000,000 naive CD8 T cell samples to test detection sensitivity. Enrichment of CD8 T cells was performed with RosetteSep CD8+ T Cell Enrichment Cocktail and Ficoll-Paque, after which ACK red cell lysis was carried out. The source of the sample is a study of molecular identifiers for immune sequencing clone quantification (dated by TCRdb to the late 2010s). About the investigation overall: For a replicate experiment, the RNA from either 20,000 or 100,000 naive CD8 T cells was divided into five aliquots, and four of those aliquots went on to sequencing. This methods study used CD8 T cells to benchmark TCR RNA copy counting and molecular-identifier clustering-based TCR repertoire sequencing (MIDCIRS).

Beyond this particular receptor, the publication reports: Naive libraries contained spiked-in Jurkat TCR RNA (approximately nine copies' worth), which is not part of the donor repertoire. Roughly 3 recovered TCR RNA copies per cell were obtained by modeling, versus approximately 10 by digital PCR, implying a capture efficiency of roughly 32%. In CMV-specific effector cells, clones with more than 20 RNA copies accounted for over 97% of molecules, whereas in naive cells such clones accounted for under 1%. Without barcode sub-clustering, chimeric consensus sequences inflated TCR diversity; chimeras reached as high as 47%. Identical TCR molecules sharing a barcode could cause highly expanded clone sizes to be underestimated. Spiked-in Jurkat TCR RNA equivalent to a single cell was reported to be detectable even among 850,000 to 1,000,000 naive CD8 T cells.

The material sequenced was naive CD8+ T cells from blood, with Jurkat cell RNA spiked in. The meaning of the sample's cell subset or site label: FACS-sorted CD8+CD4-CCR7+CD45RA+ naive T cells. This clonotype originated in a human donor in good health. Some libraries in this study had Jurkat cell RNA spiked in.

The bases are TGTGCCAGCTCACCAAGGGGACAGCCGAACACTGAAGCTTTCTTT. Its translation is CASSPRGQPNTEAFF. In this chain, TRBV18 is recombined with TRBJ1-1; 7 nucleotides in the junction match TRBD1. Its CDR3 holds 15 amino acids, cysteine through phenylalanine. The CDR3 DNA has 45 bases and is translated from base 1. CDR1 and CDR2 are drawn from the germline V gene: KGHSH, LQKENI. At the junction V is shortened by 2 bases and J by 1 base; bases outside the gene matches: 4.